The source of this TCR beta chain is a study of blood T cell repertoires in COVID-19. Turning to the study itself: The United States, Italy and Spain provided the acute and convalescent COVID-19 samples.

V trimming: 6 bases; J trimming: 3 bases; junction bases outside the gene matches: 8. There are 17 residues in the CDR3. Per the germline V gene, CDR1 is ENHRY and CDR2 is SYGVKD. The data were produced by immunoSEQ multiplex PCR, yet TCRdb's version contains in-frame clones alone and is incomplete. The data show about 370,000 clones, with around 91% seen just once and approximately 1% held by the top ten. Before being deemed recovered, Cohort 3 donors had two negative PCRs, clearance, or symptom resolution. The chain is built from TRBV10-3 and TRBJ2-5, with TRBD2 matching 15 bases. Sequencing was done on a sample of PBMCs or T cells enriched from blood (not recorded which). This clonotype originated in a man younger than 30 who had recovered from COVID-19. The CDR3 sequence: CAISSGLAGGREETQYF. The CDR3 nucleotides read TGTGCCATCAGCTCGGGACTAGCGGGGGGCCGGGAAGAGACCCAGTACTTC.